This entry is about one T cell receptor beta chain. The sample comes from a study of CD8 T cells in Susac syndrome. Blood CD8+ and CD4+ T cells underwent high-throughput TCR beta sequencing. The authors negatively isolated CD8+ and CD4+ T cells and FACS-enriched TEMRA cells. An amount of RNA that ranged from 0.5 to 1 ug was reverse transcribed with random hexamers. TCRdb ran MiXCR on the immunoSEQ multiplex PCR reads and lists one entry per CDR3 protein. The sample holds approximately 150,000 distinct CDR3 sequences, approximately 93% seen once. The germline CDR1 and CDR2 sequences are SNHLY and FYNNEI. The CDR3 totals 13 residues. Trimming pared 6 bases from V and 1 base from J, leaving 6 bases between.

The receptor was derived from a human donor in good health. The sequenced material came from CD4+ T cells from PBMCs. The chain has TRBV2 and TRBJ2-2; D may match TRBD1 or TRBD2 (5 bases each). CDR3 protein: CASRGENTGELFF. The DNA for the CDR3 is TGTGCCAGCAGGGGGGAGAACACCGGGGAGCTGTTTTTT.